These T cell receptor beta chains were read from a single sample in a study of cytomegalovirus exposure and HLA in healthy donors. Sequencing used immunoSEQ multiplex PCR; TCRdb keeps in-frame clones, though not all of them. The sample has 150,000 to 200,000 clones; approximately 80% are singletons. The specimen sequenced was PBMCs. These TCRs come from a man aged 30 to 45 in good health and CMV-seronegative. Both conserved end residues are part of each CDR3.

v_gene	len	CDR3aa
TRBV6-6	13	CASSQTGYEKLFF
TRBV7-2	15	CASSLSPGGAYGYTF
TRBV6-5	15	CASSPRALAIVTQYF
TRBV10-3	14	CAISSGKSFYEQYF
TRBV18	16	CASSRLRDRGWNEQFF
TRBV28	16	CASSFSLAVDDNEQFF
TRBV28	11	CASRRRYEQYF
TRBV19	13	CARPPTYYNEQFF
TRBV7-2	14	CASSPRRGTDTQYF
TRBV28	13	CASSLGGSYEQYF
TRBV29-1	16	CSVEDTRSDRGLEQYF
TRBV28	14	CASSPRTPTYEQYF
TRBV7-9	11	CASSLVDEQYF
TRBV28	15	CASRPSGGIGNEQFF
TRBV4-1	16	CASSQRAGPSYNEQFF
TRBV18	13	CASSPGQDYGYTF
TRBV5-4	15	CASSTLTGAYNEQFF
TRBV4-3	16	CASSEKTGGRTDTQYF
TRBV6-1	15	CASTFSRATNEKLFF
TRBV19	14	CASSNMDRNYEQYF
TRBV5-4	13	CASSPDTGRGYTF
TRBV27	13	CASSPGLEETQYF
TRBV10-3	15	CAISEGRTSLETQYF
TRBV10-2	16	CASSGGQSRGAETQYF
TRBV6-1	16	CASSEAGRQGWTEAFF
TRBV5-1	17	CASSPLDRPVGTGELFF
TRBV7-2	14	CASSLAFGGSPLHF
TRBV6-5	15	CASSSGLSGSREQYF
TRBV6-5	15	CASSSPRGSNYGYTF
TRBV7-9	16	CASSLYPGKEYNEQFF
TRBV30	11	CAWLSSYEQYF
TRBV2	11	CASRGNYEQYF
TRBV4-1	15	CASSRAWTGPYEQYF
TRBV14	13	CASGLAGAETQYF
TRBV7-7	14	CASSLDRDSYEQYF
TRBV18	14	CASSTNRQNTEAFF
TRBV11-2	15	CASSPTGWRSYEQYF
TRBV28	14	CASSLNDRGGGYTF
TRBV6-6	15	CASRDPTGSSEKLFF
TRBV7-2	14	CASSRSGGADTQYF
TRBV4-3	16	CASSQAGQTSNYGYTF
TRBV10-2	15	CASRPGSVTNEKLFF
TRBV18	15	CASSSAQGGDSPLHF
TRBV7-2	15	CASSLEFSRVETQYF
TRBV13	14	CASSLPPTGDTQYF
TRBV10-3	17	CAIKGSSGREAYNEQFF
TRBV2	15	CASSPDGTSRVEQYF
TRBV2	13	CAAARTGQYEQFF
TRBV10-1	16	CASSDAPGQRTDTQYF
TRBV6-5	14	CASSYGRGVDTQYF
TRBV5-5	15	CASSIGQGGLYGYTF
TRBV6-5	13	CASSSHGTTYNTF
TRBV28	14	CASSGTGGSRTQYF
TRBV4-1	16	CASSQEGGLASYEQYF